These 30 T cell receptor beta chains were sequenced from one sample in a study of blood T cells in healthy people across ages. The second PCR ran roughly 6 to 12 cycles with a sample-barcoded 5' primer and J-beta primers. TCRdb reanalysed the 5' RACE reads using MiXCR and keeps one entry per CDR3 protein. There are more than 650,000 distinct CDR3 sequences in the sample; 22% occur only once, and under 25% lies in the top ten. The sample comprised blood. The origin of the receptors is a man between 65 and 85 years old in good health.

This chain links TRBV12-3 or TRBV12-4 with TRBJ1-1; D is unclear. CDR3 length equals 12 residues. V shed 5 bases and J shed 5 bases, with 9 bases lying between them. The CDR3 region has the DNA TGTGCCAGCAGTCCTGGGAGGACTGAAGCTTTCTTT. Translated: CASSPGRTEAFF.

The chain carries TRBV5-4 and TRBJ2-3; D might be TRBD2 (6 bases). The V gene lost 6 bases and the J gene lost 5 bases, with 19 bases spanning the gap. The CDR3 is made up of 15 amino acids. Germline V gene data show CDR1 as SGHNT and CDR2 as YYREEE (reference sequence). CDR3 amino acids: CASKLTREAGDTQYF. The CDR3 region has the DNA TGTGCCAGCAAGCTTACGCGGGAAGCGGGAGATACGCAGTATTTT.

This clonotype showed up just a few times. The V and J genes are TRBV9 and TRBJ1-2; TRBD1 agrees at 7 bases. Germline lookup yields CDR1 SGDLS and CDR2 YYNGEE. V shed 0 bases and J 4 bases; nucleotides not matched to a gene: 6. This CDR3 comprises 15 residues. CDR3 sequence (DNA): TGTGCCAGCAGCGTAGACAGGGGTAAGGGCTATGGCTACACCTTC. Protein product: CASSVDRGKGYGYTF. The full variable domain, rest sourced from reference TRBV9 and TRBJ1-2, is DSGVTQTPKHLITATGQRVTLRCSPRSGDLSVYWYQQSLDQGLQFLIQYYNGEERAKGNILERFSAQQFPDLHSELNLSSLELGDSALYFCASSVDRGKGYGYTFGSGTRLTVV.

J is TRBJ1-1 and V is TRBV28; the D gene is possibly TRBD1 (6 bases). V shed 6 bases and J shed 6 bases, with 11 bases lying between them. CDR1 MDHEN and CDR2 SYDVKM come from the germline V gene. The CDR3 totals 12 residues. The chain's CDR3 is CASSSGGAEAFF. The CDR3 bases are TGTGCCAGCAGCTCCGGGGGCGCTGAAGCTTTCTTT.

This clonotype has only a few counts. The chain links TRBV6-6 to TRBJ2-3; TRBD2 matches at 8 bases. CDR1 and CDR2 (germline): MNHNY, SVGAGI (reference sequence). The CDR3 has 13 amino acids. Unmatched junction bases numbered 5, after V lost 11 bases and J lost 1 base. CDR3 sequence reads: CAGETSGTDTQYF. The CDR3 DNA is TGTGCCGGTGAGACTAGCGGCACAGATACGCAGTATTTT.

The J gene is TRBJ2-1, the V gene TRBV5-1; tentatively, D is TRBD1 or TRBD2 (6 bases each). The J call may be faulty, since TRBJ2-7 better matches the DNA end. Germline V gene data show CDR1 as SGHRS and CDR2 as YFSETQ. The CDR3 spans 15 residues. The CDR3 spells CASSLEGGLSYEQYF. The CDR3 nucleotides read TGCGCCAGCAGCTTGGAAGGGGGGCTGAGCTACGAGCAGTACTTC.

This clonotype came up a few times. This chain uses TRBV19 with TRBJ1-3; 7 positions agree with TRBD1. V lost 6 bases to trimming and J lost 0 bases; unmatched junction nucleotides: 8. CDR1 is LNHDA and CDR2 is SQIVND in the germline V gene (reference sequence). This CDR3 is 16 amino acids long. In DNA form, the CDR3 reads TGTGCCAGTAGGCCTCCGGGACAGCCCTCTGGAAACACCATATATTTT. Encoded protein: CASRPPGQPSGNTIYF.

This chain links TRBV9 with TRBJ1-2; the D gene is possibly TRBD1 (5 bases). The germline V and J ends were trimmed by 4 bases and 0 bases, with 13 bases remaining between them. Germline values: CDR1 SGDLS, CDR2 YYNGEE. This CDR3 contains 15 residues. Written as DNA, the CDR3 is TGTGCCAGCAGCAATCAGGGCCCCCCTAACTATGGCTACACCTTC. Translated, it gives CASSNQGPPNYGYTF.

This clonotype turned up a few times. The chain employs TRBV28 and TRBJ2-3; D is uncertain. This CDR3 spans 13 amino acids. From germline, CDR1 is MDHEN and CDR2 SYDVKM. The ends were cut back, 2 bases at V and 7 bases at J, with 10 bases in the middle. CDR3 in amino acids: CASSLGSRNTQYF. Written as DNA, the CDR3 is TGTGCCAGCAGTTTAGGGTCGCGGAATACGCAGTATTTT. The complete variable domain, with remaining parts taken from reference TRBV28 and TRBJ2-3, reads DVKVTQSSRYLVKRTGEKVFLECVQDMDHENMFWYRQDPGLGLRLIYFSYDVKMKEKGDIPEGYSVSREKKERFSLILESASTNQTSMYLCASSLGSRNTQYFGPGTRLTVL.

This chain connects TRBV20-1 to TRBJ2-7, with D perhaps TRBD1 (6 bases). The CDR3 runs to 12 residues. The V and J ends lost 5 bases and 7 bases respectively, with 15 bases between them. The germline V gene has CDR1 DFQATT and CDR2 SNEGSKA (reference sequence). The CDR3 is CSALGAGGEQYV. The CDR3 DNA reads TGCAGTGCTCTGGGGGCCGGTGGGGAGCAGTACGTC.

The chain recombines TRBV18 with TRBJ2-2; 7 bases map to TRBD1. The ends lost 5 bases at V and 2 bases at J; junction bases unmatched: 5. The CDR3 is 15 residues long. The germline CDR1 and CDR2 sequences are KGHSH and LQKENI. CDR3 sequence reads: CASSRDSTNTGELFF. The CDR3 DNA is TGTGCCAGCTCAAGGGACAGTACAAACACCGGGGAGCTGTTTTTT.

The chain links TRBV6-5 to TRBJ1-3, with 7 bases lining up with TRBD1. This CDR3 has 14 amino acids. The V segment lost 6 bases and the J segment 4 bases; nucleotides outside the gene matches: 6. Germline V lookup: CDR1 MNHEY, CDR2 SVGAGI. CDR3 protein: CASRLQGLGNTIYF. In nucleotides, the CDR3 is TGTGCCAGCAGGCTACAGGGGCTCGGAAACACCATATATTTT.

The CDR3 sequence is CASSFPFTGELFF. The CDR3 DNA reads as TGTGCCAGCAGTTTCCCGTTCACCGGGGAGCTGTTTTTT. This chain connects TRBV6-2 or TRBV6-3 to TRBJ2-2; D not certain. With 4 bases removed from V and 4 bases from J, the gap between germline ends came to 7 bases. CDR1 is MNHEY and CDR2 is SVGEGT in the germline V gene. This CDR3 spans 13 amino acids.

This chain joins TRBV5-1 and TRBJ2-5, with 7 bases identical to TRBD2. CDR3 length: 15 residues. The germline V gene has CDR1 SGHRS and CDR2 YFSETQ. The V and J ends lost 4 bases and 1 base, in that order; junction bases with no gene match: 7. CDR3 nucleotide sequence: TGCGCCAGCAGCATAACGCGGGGGACCCAAGAGACCCAGTACTTC. This gives the protein CASSITRGTQETQYF.

The CDR3 spells CASSSRDTGLKAFF. CDR3 in DNA: TGTGCCAGTAGCAGCCGGGACACGGGTTTGAAAGCTTTCTTT. The gene calls are TRBV19 and TRBJ1-1; D perhaps matches TRBD1 (6 bases). This CDR3 is built from 14 residues. Germline-derived CDR1 and CDR2 are LNHDA and SQIVND (reference sequence). The V end lost 6 bases, the J end lost 9 bases, and 20 bases lay between the germline ends. Combining the CDR3 with reference TRBV19 and TRBJ1-1 gives the whole variable domain DGGITQSPKYLFRKEGQNVTLSCEQNLNHDAMYWYRQDPGQGLRLIYYSQIVNDFQKGDIAEGYSVSREKKESFPLTVTSAQKNPTAFYLCASSSRDTGLKAFFGQGTRLTVV.

This chain links TRBV10-3 with TRBJ2-5; D gene ambiguous. The end of the DNA aligns better with TRBJ2-1, so the J call may be wrong. Germline V gene sequence: CDR1 ENHRY, CDR2 SYGVKD. The CDR3 is 14 amino acids. The CDR3 loop reads CAISESQIEGEQFF. CDR3 DNA: TGTGCCATCAGTGAGTCGCAAATAGAAGGTGAGCAGTTCTTC.

This clonotype was counted between two and nine times. The junction departs from germline at one end; a sequencing error may be responsible. The chain couples TRBV12-5 to TRBJ2-3, with a tentative D call TRBD1 (5 bases). Per the germline V gene, CDR1 is LGHNT and CDR2 is FRNRAP. The CDR3 covers 17 residues. The CDR3 DNA follows: TGTGCTAGTGGTTTGGTAATAGAACAGGCGCTCACAAATACGCAGTATTTT. Encoded protein: CASGLVIEQALTNTQYF.

Only a few counts were recorded for this clonotype. The CDR3 sequence: CASSQGKGGGVTDTQYF. CDR3 bases: TGCGCCAGCAGCCAAGGGAAGGGGGGAGGTGTAACAGATACGCAGTATTTT. This rearrangement joins TRBV4-3 to TRBJ2-3; D possibly uses TRBD1 or TRBD2 (6 bases each). V lost 1 base and J 3 bases, leaving 17 bases between the germline ends. This CDR3 has 17 residues. CDR1 and CDR2 (germline): LGHNA, YSLEER.

The chain recombines TRBV12-3 or TRBV12-4 with TRBJ2-1; 7 positions agree with TRBD2. This CDR3 is built from 15 residues. V lost 6 bases and J lost 4; bases outside the gene matches: 9. This CDR3 is CASRGSGTDYNEQFF. CDR3 nucleotide sequence: TGTGCCAGCAGAGGAAGCGGGACGGATTACAATGAGCAGTTCTTC.

This clonotype was seen more than once but under ten times. The genes are TRBV2 and TRBJ2-5; D is tentatively TRBD1 or TRBD2 (5 bases each). Trimming pared 8 bases from V and 1 base from J, leaving 14 bases between. Germline CDR1 is SNHLY and CDR2 is FYNNEI. This CDR3 region has 14 residues. The CDR3 nucleotides read TGTGCCAGCGAGGGGATTAGGGCCCAAGAGACCCAGTACTTC. Translation gives CASEGIRAQETQYF.

The CDR3 nucleotides are TGTGCCAGCAGTATCCTGAGGGAGGCCTACAATGAGCAGTTCTTC. Translating gives CASSILREAYNEQFF. The chain joins TRBV12-3 or TRBV12-4 to TRBJ2-1; perhaps TRBD2 as D (6 bases). CDR3 length equals 15 residues. V was clipped by 5 bases and J by 2 bases, with 13 bases between them.

In this sample, this clonotype turned up a few times. The rearrangement links TRBV20-1 to TRBJ1-3, with D perhaps TRBD1 (6 bases). The CDR3 sequence is 14 residues long. Per germline, CDR1 DFQATT and CDR2 SNEGSKA (reference sequence). V shed 5 bases and J shed 8 bases, with 19 bases lying between them. The CDR3 region is CSALKTGTKDTIYF. CDR3 bases: TGCAGTGCTCTAAAGACAGGCACGAAGGACACCATATATTTT.

The chain couples TRBV24-1 to TRBJ2-3; D is uncertain. The CDR3 extends over 14 amino acids. Germline CDR1 is KGHDR and CDR2 is SFDVKD. V was clipped by 9 bases and J by 3 bases, with 15 bases between them. The CDR3 region has the DNA TGTGCCACCTCCGGAGTTTTCCAAACAGATACGCAGTATTTT. Translation gives CATSGVFQTDTQYF.

This clonotype showed up just a few times. This chain joins TRBV10-3 and TRBJ2-7; perhaps TRBD1 as D (6 bases). CDR1 and CDR2 (germline): ENHRY, SYGVKD. The V end lost 0 bases, the J end lost 1 base, and 7 bases lay between the germline ends. This CDR3 is 14 amino acids long. As DNA, the CDR3 is TGTGCCATCAGTGAGTCAGGGACATCCTACGAGCAGTACGTC. This gives the protein CAISESGTSYEQYV.

The J gene is TRBJ2-5, the V gene TRBV27, with 7 bases matching TRBD2. The closer fit of TRBJ2-1 to the DNA end suggests the J call may be wrong. The CDR3 totals 14 residues. Germline CDR1 reads MNHEY; CDR2 reads SMNVEV (reference sequence). The CDR3 loop reads CASRLGLGFDEQFF. The DNA for the CDR3 is TGTGCCAGCAGGCTAGGACTAGGATTCGATGAGCAGTTCTTC.

This chain connects TRBV2 to TRBJ2-1; D gene uncertain. The V gene lost 2 bases and the J gene lost 6 bases, with 14 bases spanning the gap. Germline-derived CDR1 and CDR2 are SNHLY and FYNNEI. This CDR3 contains 15 residues. The CDR3 loop reads CASSELSYPGNEQFF. As DNA, the CDR3 is TGTGCCAGCAGTGAACTGAGCTATCCAGGCAATGAGCAGTTCTTC.

This clonotype has just a few counts. The chain links TRBV5-1 to TRBJ2-5, with a weak D call TRBD2 (6 bases). The tail of the sequence fits TRBJ2-1 better, so the J call may be wrong. The CDR3 spans 17 residues. Germline CDR1 SGHRS, CDR2 YFSETQ. CDR3 in amino acids: CASSPRGGVGEVNEQFF. The DNA for the CDR3 is TGCGCCAGCAGCCCCCGGGGAGGAGTGGGAGAGGTTAATGAGCAGTTCTTC.

This clonotype has a handful of counts. Relative to the germline gene, one junction end is altered; a read error may explain this. The CDR3 bases are TGTGCCGGCAGCTTAACACAGGGTTGGGAGACCCAGTACTTC. It translates to CAGSLTQGWETQYF. The V call is TRBV7-2, the J call TRBJ2-1; weak D call: TRBD1 (6 bases). The J call may not be correct, given that the DNA end is closer to TRBJ2-5. Germline V CDR1 and CDR2: SGHTA, FQGNSA. The CDR3 has 14 amino acids.

The table lists this clonotype with a few counts. The chain recombines TRBV20-1 with TRBJ2-2, with TRBD1 as a possible D gene (5 bases). V lost 1 base and J lost 1, with 7 bases in between. The CDR3 extends over 14 amino acids. The germline V gene encodes CDR1 DFQATT and CDR2 SNEGSKA (reference sequence). This chain's CDR3 is CSARAQGNTGELFF. For the CDR3, the DNA is TGCAGTGCTAGAGCGCAGGGGAACACCGGGGAGCTGTTTTTT.

Remarks on this clonotype: The CDR3 end shows no conserved phenylalanine or tryptophan, and so a read error is likely. The chain combines TRBV20-1 with TRBJ1-2, with 8 nucleotides matching TRBD1. Germline V lookup: CDR1 DFQATT, CDR2 SNEGSKA (reference sequence). The length of the CDR3 is 14 residues. V gave up 4 bases and J gave up 6 bases; unmatched junction bases: 10. The CDR3: CSAIRTGSYHGYTL. The CDR3, as DNA: TGCAGTGCTATTCGGACAGGGAGTTACCATGGCTACACCCTC.